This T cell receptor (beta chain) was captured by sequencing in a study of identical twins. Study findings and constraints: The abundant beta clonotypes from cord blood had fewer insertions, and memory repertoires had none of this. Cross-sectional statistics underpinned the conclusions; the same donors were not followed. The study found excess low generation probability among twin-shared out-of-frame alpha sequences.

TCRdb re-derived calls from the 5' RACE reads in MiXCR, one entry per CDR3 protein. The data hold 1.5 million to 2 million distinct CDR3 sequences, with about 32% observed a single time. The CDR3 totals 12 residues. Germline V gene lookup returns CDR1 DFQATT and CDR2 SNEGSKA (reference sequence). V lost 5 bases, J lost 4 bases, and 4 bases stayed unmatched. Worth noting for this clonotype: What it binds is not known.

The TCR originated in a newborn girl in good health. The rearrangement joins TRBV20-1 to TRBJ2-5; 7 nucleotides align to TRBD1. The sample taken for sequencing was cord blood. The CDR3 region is CSAGTVAETQYF. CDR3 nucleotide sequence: TGCAGTGCTGGGACAGTGGCAGAGACCCAGTACTTC.